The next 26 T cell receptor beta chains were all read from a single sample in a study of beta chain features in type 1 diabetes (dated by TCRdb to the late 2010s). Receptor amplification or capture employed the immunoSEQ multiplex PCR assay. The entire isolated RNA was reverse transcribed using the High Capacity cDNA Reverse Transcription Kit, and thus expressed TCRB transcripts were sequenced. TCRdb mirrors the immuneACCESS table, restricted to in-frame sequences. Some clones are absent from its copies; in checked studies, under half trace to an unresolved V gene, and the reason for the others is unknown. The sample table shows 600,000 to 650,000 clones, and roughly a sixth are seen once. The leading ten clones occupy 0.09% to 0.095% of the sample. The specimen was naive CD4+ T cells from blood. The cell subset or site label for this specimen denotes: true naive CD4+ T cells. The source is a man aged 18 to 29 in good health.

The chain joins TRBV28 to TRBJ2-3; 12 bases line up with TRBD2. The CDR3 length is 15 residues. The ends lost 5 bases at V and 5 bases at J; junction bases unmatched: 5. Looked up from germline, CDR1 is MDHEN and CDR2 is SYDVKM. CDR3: CASSKLAGGEDTQYF. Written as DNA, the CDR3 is TGTGCCAGCAGTAAACTAGCGGGGGGAGAAGATACGCAGTATTTT.

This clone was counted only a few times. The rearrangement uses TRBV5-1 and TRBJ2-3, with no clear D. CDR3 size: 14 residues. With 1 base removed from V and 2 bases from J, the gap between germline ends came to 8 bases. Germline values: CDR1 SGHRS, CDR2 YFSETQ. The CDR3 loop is CASSLRQPTDTQYF. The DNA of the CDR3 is TGCGCCAGCAGCTTGAGGCAGCCCACAGATACGCAGTATTTT. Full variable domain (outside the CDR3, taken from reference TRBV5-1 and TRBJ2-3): KAGVTQTPRYLIKTRGQQVTLSCSPISGHRSVSWYQQTPGQGLQFLFEYFSETQRNKGNFPGRFSGRQFSNSRSEMNVSTLELGDSALYLCASSLRQPTDTQYFGPGTRLTVL.

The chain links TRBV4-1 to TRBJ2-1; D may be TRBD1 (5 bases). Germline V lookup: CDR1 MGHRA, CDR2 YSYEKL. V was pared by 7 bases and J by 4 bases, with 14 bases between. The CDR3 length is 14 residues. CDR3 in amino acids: CASTPLGAYNEQFF. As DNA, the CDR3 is TGCGCCAGCACCCCCCTAGGGGCATACAATGAGCAGTTCTTC.

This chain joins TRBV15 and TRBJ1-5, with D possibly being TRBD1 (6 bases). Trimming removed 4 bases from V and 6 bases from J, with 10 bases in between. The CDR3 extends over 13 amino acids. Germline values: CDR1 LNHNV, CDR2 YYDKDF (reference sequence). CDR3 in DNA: TGTGCCACCAGCAAGGGGGGCATTCAGCCCCAGCATTTT. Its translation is CATSKGGIQPQHF.

CDR3 amino acids: CAWSPLRTGTSGQPQHF. In DNA, the CDR3 is TGTGCCTGGAGCCCGCTCCGGACAGGGACATCTGGTCAGCCCCAGCATTTT. The V call is TRBV30, the J call TRBJ1-5; TRBD1 agrees at 8 bases. The V and J ends lost 3 bases and 6 bases, in that order; junction bases with no gene match: 16. CDR3 size: 17 residues. CDR1 and CDR2 (germline): GTSNPN, SVGIG (reference sequence).

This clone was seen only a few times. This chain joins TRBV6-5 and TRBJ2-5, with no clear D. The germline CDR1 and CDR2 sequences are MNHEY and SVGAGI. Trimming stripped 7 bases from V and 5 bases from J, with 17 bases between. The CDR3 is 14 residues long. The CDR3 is CASTSRARRETQYF. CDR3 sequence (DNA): TGTGCCAGCACCTCGCGTGCGCGTAGGGAGACCCAGTACTTC.

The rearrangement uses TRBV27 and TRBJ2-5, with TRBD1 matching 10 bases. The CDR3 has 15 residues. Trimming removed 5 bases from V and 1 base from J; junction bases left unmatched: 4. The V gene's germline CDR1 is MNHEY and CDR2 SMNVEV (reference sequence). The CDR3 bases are TGTGCCAGCAGTCCGTGGACAGGGGGCCAAGAGACCCAGTACTTC. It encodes CASSPWTGGQETQYF.

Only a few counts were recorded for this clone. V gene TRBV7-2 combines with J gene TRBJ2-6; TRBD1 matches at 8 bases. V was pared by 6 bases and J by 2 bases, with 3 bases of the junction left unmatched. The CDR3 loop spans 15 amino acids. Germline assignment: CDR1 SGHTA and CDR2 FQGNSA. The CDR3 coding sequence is TGTGCCAGCAGGCTACAGGGGGCTGGGGCCAACGTCCTGACTTTC. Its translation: CASRLQGAGANVLTF.

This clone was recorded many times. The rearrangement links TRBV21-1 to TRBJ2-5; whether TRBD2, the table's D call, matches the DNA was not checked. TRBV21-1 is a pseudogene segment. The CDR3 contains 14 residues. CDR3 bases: TGTGCCAGCAGTACGTTGGTGAGGGAAGAGACCCAGTACTTC. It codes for CASSTLVREETQYF.

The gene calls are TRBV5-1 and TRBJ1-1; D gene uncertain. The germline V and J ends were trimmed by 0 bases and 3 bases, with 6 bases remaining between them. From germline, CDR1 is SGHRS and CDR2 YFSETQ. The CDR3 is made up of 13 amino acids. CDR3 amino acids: CASSLARDTEAFF. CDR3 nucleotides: TGCGCCAGCAGCTTGGCAAGGGACACTGAAGCTTTCTTT.

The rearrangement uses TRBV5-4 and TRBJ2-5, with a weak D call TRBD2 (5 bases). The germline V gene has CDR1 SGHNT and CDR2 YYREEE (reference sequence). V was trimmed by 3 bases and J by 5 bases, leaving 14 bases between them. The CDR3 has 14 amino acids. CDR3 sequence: CASSSSGIYETQYF. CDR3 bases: TGTGCCAGCAGCTCCTCCGGGATCTACGAGACCCAGTACTTC.

The CDR3 is CSVWDRYNEQFF. In DNA, the CDR3 is TGCAGCGTGTGGGACAGGTACAATGAGCAGTTCTTC. J is TRBJ2-1 and V is TRBV29-1, with 8 bases that match TRBD1. This CDR3 spans 12 amino acids. The J segment lost 4 bases and the V segment lost 6 bases, leaving 2 bases of the junction unmatched. Germline V lookup: CDR1 SQVTM, CDR2 ANQGSEA.

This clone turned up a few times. CDR3 in DNA: TGTGCCAGCAACGTGGACAGGGTCCCCTACGAGCAGTACTTC. It is translated as CASNVDRVPYEQYF. The chain combines TRBV28 with TRBJ2-7; 8 positions match TRBD1. CDR1 and CDR2 (germline): MDHEN, SYDVKM. V lost 7 bases, J lost 2 bases, and 7 bases stayed unmatched. CDR3 length equals 14 residues.

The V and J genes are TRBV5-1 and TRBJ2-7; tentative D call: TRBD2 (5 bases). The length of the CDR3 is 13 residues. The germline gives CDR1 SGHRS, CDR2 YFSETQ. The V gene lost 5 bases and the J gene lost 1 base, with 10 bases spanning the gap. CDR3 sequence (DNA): TGCGCCAGCAGGTGGGCGGGTTCCTACGAGCAGTACTTC. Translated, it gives CASRWAGSYEQYF.

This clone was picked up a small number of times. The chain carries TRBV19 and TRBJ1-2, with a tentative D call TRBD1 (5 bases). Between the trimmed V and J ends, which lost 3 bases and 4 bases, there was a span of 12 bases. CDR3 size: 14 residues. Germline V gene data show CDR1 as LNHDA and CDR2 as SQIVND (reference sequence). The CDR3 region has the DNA TGTGCCAGTAGTATGAATGCAGGGCCCTATGGCTACACCTTC. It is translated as CASSMNAGPYGYTF.

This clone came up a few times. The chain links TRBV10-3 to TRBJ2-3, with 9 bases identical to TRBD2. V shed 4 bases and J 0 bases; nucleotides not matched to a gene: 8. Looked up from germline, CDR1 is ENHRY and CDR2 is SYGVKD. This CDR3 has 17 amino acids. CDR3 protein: CAISVRTSVPSTDTQYF. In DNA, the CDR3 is TGTGCCATCAGTGTTCGGACTAGCGTTCCTAGCACAGATACGCAGTATTTT.

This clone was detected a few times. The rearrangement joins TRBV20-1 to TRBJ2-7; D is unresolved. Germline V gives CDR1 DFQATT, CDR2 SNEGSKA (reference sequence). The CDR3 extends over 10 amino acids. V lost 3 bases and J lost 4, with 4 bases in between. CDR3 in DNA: TGCAGTGCTAGTTGGTACGAGCAGTACTTC. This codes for CSASWYEQYF.

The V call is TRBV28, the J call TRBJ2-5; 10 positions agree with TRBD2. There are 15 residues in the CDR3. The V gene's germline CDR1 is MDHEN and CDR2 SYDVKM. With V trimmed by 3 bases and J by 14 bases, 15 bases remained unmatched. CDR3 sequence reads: CASSLTQREGPLAYF. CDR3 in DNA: TGTGCCAGCAGTTTGACACAGCGGGAGGGCCCGTTAGCCTACTTC.

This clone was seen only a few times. CDR3 bases: TGTGCCAGTAGTGATGGACAGGGGGCAGGCACAGATACGCAGTATTTT. Encoded protein: CASSDGQGAGTDTQYF. The rearrangement uses TRBV19 and TRBJ2-3, with TRBD1 matching 11 bases. The germline CDR1 and CDR2 sequences are LNHDA and SQIVND (reference sequence). The V segment lost 5 bases and the J segment 1 base; nucleotides outside the gene matches: 5. CDR3 length equals 16 residues.

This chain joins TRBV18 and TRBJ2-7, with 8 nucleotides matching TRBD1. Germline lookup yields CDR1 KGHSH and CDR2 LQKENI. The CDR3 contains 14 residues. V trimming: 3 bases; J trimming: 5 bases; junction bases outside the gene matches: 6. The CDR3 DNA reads TGTGCCAGCTCACCGCAGGGGGCGGTTAACGAGCAGTACTTC. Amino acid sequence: CASSPQGAVNEQYF. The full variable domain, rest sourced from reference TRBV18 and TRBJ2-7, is NAGVMQNPRHLVRRRGQEARLRCSPMKGHSHVYWYRQLPEEGLKFMVYLQKENIIDESGMPKERFSAEFPKEGPSILRIQQVVRGDSAAYFCASSPQGAVNEQYFGPGTRLTVT.

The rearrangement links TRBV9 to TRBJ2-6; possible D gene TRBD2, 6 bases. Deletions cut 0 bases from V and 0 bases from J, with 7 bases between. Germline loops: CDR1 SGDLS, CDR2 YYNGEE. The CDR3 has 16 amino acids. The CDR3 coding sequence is TGTGCCAGCAGCGTAGGGGGAGGCTCTGGGGCCAACGTCCTGACTTTC. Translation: CASSVGGGSGANVLTF.

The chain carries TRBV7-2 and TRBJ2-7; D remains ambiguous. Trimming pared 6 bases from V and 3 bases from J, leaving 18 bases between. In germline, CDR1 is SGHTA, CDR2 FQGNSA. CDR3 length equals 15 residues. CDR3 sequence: CASSYKASRSYEQYF. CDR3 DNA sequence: TGTGCCAGCAGTTACAAGGCGTCTCGAAGCTACGAGCAGTACTTC.

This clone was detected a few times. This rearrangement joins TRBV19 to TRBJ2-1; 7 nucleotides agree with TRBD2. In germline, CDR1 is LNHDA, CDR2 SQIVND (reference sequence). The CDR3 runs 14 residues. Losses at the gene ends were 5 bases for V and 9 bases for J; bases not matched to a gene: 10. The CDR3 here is CASSYRREEGEQFF. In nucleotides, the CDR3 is TGTGCCAGTAGTTATCGCCGGGAGGAGGGTGAGCAGTTCTTC.

The CDR3 region is CASKVQLNSYEQYF. The CDR3 DNA follows: TGTGCCAGCAAGGTACAGCTGAACTCCTACGAGCAGTACTTC. The chain has TRBV2 and TRBJ2-7, with unresolved D. The CDR3 sequence is 14 residues long. The V end was cut by 7 bases, the J end by 0 bases, with 13 bases between. Germline CDR1 SNHLY, CDR2 FYNNEI.

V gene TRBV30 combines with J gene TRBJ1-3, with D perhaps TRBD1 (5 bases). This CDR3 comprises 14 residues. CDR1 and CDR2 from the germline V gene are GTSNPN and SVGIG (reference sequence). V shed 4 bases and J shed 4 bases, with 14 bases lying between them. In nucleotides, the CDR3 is TGTGCCTGGAATTCATGGGGGAGCGGAAACACCATATATTTT. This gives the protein CAWNSWGSGNTIYF.

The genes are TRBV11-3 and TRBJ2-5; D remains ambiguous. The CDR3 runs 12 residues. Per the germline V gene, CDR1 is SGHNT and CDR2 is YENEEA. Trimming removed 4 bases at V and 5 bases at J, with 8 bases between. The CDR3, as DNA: TGTGCCAGCAGCTCGAACGGGGAGACCCAGTACTTC. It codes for CASSSNGETQYF.